These 5 T cell receptor beta chains were sequenced from one sample in a study of blood T cell repertoires in COVID-19. TCRdb's copy holds only in-frame clones and misses some; the assay was immunoSEQ multiplex PCR. The table shows about 390,000 clones, with about 87% occurring only once. Source material: peripheral blood. The source is a woman aged 60-70 years with COVID-19, enrolled during active disease.

V gene TRBV12-3 or TRBV12-4 combines with J gene TRBJ1-2, with a weak D call TRBD1 (6 bases). There are 13 residues in the CDR3. V gave up 2 bases and J gave up 7 bases, with 11 bases separating them. The CDR3: CASSLRQVLGYTF. DNA for the CDR3: TGTGCCAGCAGTTTACGACAGGTCCTTGGCTACACCTTC.

This rearrangement joins TRBV6-5 to TRBJ2-3; weak D call: TRBD2 (6 bases). The CDR3 runs to 15 residues. V lost 0 bases and J 4 bases, leaving 11 bases between the germline ends. Germline loops: CDR1 MNHEY, CDR2 SVGAGI. CDR3 DNA: TGTGCCAGCAGTTACTCGACCAGGGAGGCAGATACGCAGTATTTT. Encoded protein: CASSYSTREADTQYF.

V usage is TRBV7-3 and J usage is TRBJ2-7; TRBD2 agrees at 7 bases. Germline V gene data show CDR1 as SGHTA and CDR2 as FQGTGA. V trimming: 5 bases; J trimming: 2 bases; junction bases outside the gene matches: 9. CDR3 length: 15 amino acids. This chain's CDR3 is CASSLAGGIAYEQYF. In DNA form, the CDR3 reads TGTGCCAGCAGCCTCGCCGGGGGGATCGCCTACGAGCAGTACTTC.

The chain recombines TRBV7-8 with TRBJ2-3; 9 bases fit TRBD2. Germline loops: CDR1 SGHVS, CDR2 FQNEAQ. The ends lost 6 bases at V and 2 bases at J; junction bases unmatched: 6. This CDR3 region has 15 residues. The CDR3 sequence is CASRDTSGFTDTQYF. The CDR3 bases are TGTGCCAGCAGGGACACTAGCGGGTTCACAGATACGCAGTATTTT. The full variable domain, with the rest looked up from reference TRBV7-8 and TRBJ2-3, is GAGVSQSPRYKVAKRGQDVALRCDPISGHVSLFWYQQALGQGPEFLTYFQNEAQLDKSGLPSDRFFAERPEGSVSTLKIQRTQQEDSAVYLCASRDTSGFTDTQYFGPGTRLTVL.

This clone has more than one count but fewer than ten. This chain joins TRBV5-1 and TRBJ2-2, with D possibly TRBD2 on 7 matching bases. Germline lookup yields CDR1 SGHRS and CDR2 YFSETQ. The V end was cut by 3 bases, the J end by 7 bases, with 16 bases between. The CDR3 consists of 15 residues. The CDR3, as DNA: TGCGCCAGCAGCTATGCGGGGGCCGAAGGCGGGGAGCTGTTTTTT. As protein: CASSYAGAEGGELFF.